This T cell receptor (beta chain) was found in a study of memory CD4+ T cells and cytomegalovirus serostatus. Overall study results and limits: Suggested: most of the CMV-linked TCR signature lies in CD4+ memory cells.

Turning to this clone: Its antigen is still unknown.

Single viable CD3+CD4+CD8-CD45RO+ cells were sorted as the memory CD4+ T cells. Donors' CMV status reflects serum IgG against pp150, pp28, p38, p52. Only in-frame clones appear in the TCRdb table, and some are missing; sequencing was by immunoSEQ multiplex PCR. Altogether approximately 60,000 clones are present, about three quarters being singletons, with the ten largest covering around 2.7%. V was pared by 0 bases and J by 2 bases, with 6 bases of the junction left unmatched. This CDR3 contains 16 residues. Germline lookup yields CDR1 SGHVS and CDR2 FQNEAQ. Source material: memory CD4+ T cells from blood. The sequence was collected from an adult in good health and CMV-seropositive. This sequence joins TRBV7-8 and TRBJ1-1; 7 positions agree with TRBD1. The CDR3 DNA follows: TGTGCCAGCAGCTTAGCCTTCGGACAGGCTAACACTGAAGCTTTCTTT. Its translation is CASSLAFGQANTEAFF.